This is a list of T cell receptor beta chains from one sample in a study of blood T cell repertoires in COVID-19. Produced via immunoSEQ multiplex PCR; TCRdb's table is partial and in-frame only. The sample includes hundreds of thousands of clones, around 87% of them seen just once. The specimen sequenced was peripheral blood. The receptors were gathered from a woman between 45 and 60 years old with COVID-19, enrolled during active disease. The CDR3 runs from the conserved cysteine through the conserved F or W. A D gene is named only where the DNA matches it firmly.

V: TRBV10-3; D: TRBD1; CDR3: CAIRPGTGRNTEAFF
V: TRBV7-2; D: NA; CDR3: CASSLRDTLEQFF
V: TRBV5-1; D: NA; CDR3: CASSLQGSETQYF
V: TRBV5-4; D: NA; CDR3: CASSSRDTGLGLYEQYF
V: TRBV27; D: TRBD1; CDR3: CASSSGQGGLYGYTF
V: TRBV15; D: TRBD2; CDR3: CATSRDRGLAGNEQFF
V: TRBV25-1; D: NA; CDR3: CASMEEVNTEAFF
V: TRBV2; D: NA; CDR3: CAVPDTTNYGYTF
V: TRBV20-1; D: NA; CDR3: CSALTGFLHF
V: TRBV19; D: NA; CDR3: CASSTAVLGNTIYF
V: TRBV6-5; D: TRBD1; CDR3: CASSYSRTGALYGYTF
V: TRBV30; D: NA; CDR3: CAWSPRGEKLFF
V: TRBV19; D: NA; CDR3: CASRGVGMAVGGYTF
V: TRBV19; D: TRBD1; CDR3: CASSTITGDRSQPQHF
V: TRBV20-1; D: TRBD1; CDR3: CSASQGAKSPEAFF
V: TRBV21-1; D: NA; CDR3: CASSNGRGVGYTF
V: TRBV27; D: NA; CDR3: CATTSTVQRSGYTF
V: TRBV4-1; D: NA; CDR3: CASSQQRQRLTDTQYF
V: TRBV5-1; D: TRBD1; CDR3: CASSFDPPGTGSILTGYTF
V: TRBV28; D: NA; CDR3: CASSPGGGGPYEQYF
V: TRBV3-1/TRBV3-2; D: NA; CDR3: CASSQDRVNTEAFF
V: TRBV4-3; D: NA; CDR3: CASSQVRGEQFF
V: TRBV6-5; D: NA; CDR3: CASSFGRVATNEKLFF
V: TRBV15; D: NA; CDR3: CATSRDSGVLGTGELFF
V: TRBV25-1; D: TRBD1; CDR3: CASSETGGRTEAFF
V: TRBV5-5; D: NA; CDR3: CASSPPGVAMDNEQFF
V: TRBV29-1; D: NA; CDR3: CSVEQGSDTQYF
V: TRBV3-1/TRBV3-2; D: TRBD2; CDR3: CASSPWSSGLSSYNEQFF
V: TRBV7-2; D: NA; CDR3: CASSLAGGAGNTIYF
V: TRBV6-5; D: TRBD1; CDR3: CASSSPTGLFSYEQYF
V: TRBV7-8; D: TRBD2; CDR3: CASSSTLAGGADTQYF
V: TRBV5-1; D: TRBD2; CDR3: CASSSSGLAAYEQYF
V: TRBV6-2/TRBV6-3; D: NA; CDR3: CASSYAGYNEQFF
V: TRBV29-1; D: TRBD1; CDR3: CSVEVGTGYTGELFF
V: TRBV9; D: NA; CDR3: CASSPHREGTYEQYF
V: TRBV5-4; D: NA; CDR3: CASRSRDFSTDTQYF
V: TRBV2; D: NA; CDR3: CATRGGVGYGYTF
V: TRBV2; D: NA; CDR3: CASNYRSGAYGYTF
V: TRBV19; D: NA; CDR3: CASSISSGYNEQFF
V: TRBV20-1; D: NA; CDR3: CSAMLQGAQHF
V: TRBV10-1; D: NA; CDR3: CASSESVRQGQDLNTEAFF
V: TRBV4-2; D: TRBD2; CDR3: CASSQDLPSGEETQYF
V: TRBV27; D: NA; CDR3: CASSLSSQDYYGYTF
V: TRBV2; D: NA; CDR3: CASSVTRTHNEQFF
V: TRBV6-6; D: TRBD2; CDR3: CASSSPRGGVHEQYF
V: TRBV27; D: TRBD2; CDR3: CASSPPGLAGVGTGELFF
V: TRBV6-2/TRBV6-3; D: NA; CDR3: CASSLVGKRKSTDTQYF
V: TRBV19; D: TRBD2; CDR3: CASTNRAGDTGELFF
V: TRBV10-3; D: TRBD2; CDR3: CATSTTSGTYNEQFF
V: TRBV5-4; D: TRBD1; CDR3: CASSPGAGGGVSEAFF
V: TRBV10-2; D: TRBD1; CDR3: CASRKGQDKNIQYF
V: TRBV12-3/TRBV12-4; D: NA; CDR3: CASTLNNEQFF
V: TRBV7-9; D: NA; CDR3: CATSGGAYGYTF
V: TRBV11-1; D: NA; CDR3: CASSATRGGAEAFF
V: TRBV7-8; D: NA; CDR3: CASSFTASPLHF
V: TRBV23-1; D: TRBD1; CDR3: CASSPVTGVAGNTIYF
V: TRBV5-1; D: TRBD2; CDR3: CASSLVAGAPTDTQYF
V: TRBV3-1/TRBV3-2; D: NA; CDR3: CASSRSVRVSNYGYTF